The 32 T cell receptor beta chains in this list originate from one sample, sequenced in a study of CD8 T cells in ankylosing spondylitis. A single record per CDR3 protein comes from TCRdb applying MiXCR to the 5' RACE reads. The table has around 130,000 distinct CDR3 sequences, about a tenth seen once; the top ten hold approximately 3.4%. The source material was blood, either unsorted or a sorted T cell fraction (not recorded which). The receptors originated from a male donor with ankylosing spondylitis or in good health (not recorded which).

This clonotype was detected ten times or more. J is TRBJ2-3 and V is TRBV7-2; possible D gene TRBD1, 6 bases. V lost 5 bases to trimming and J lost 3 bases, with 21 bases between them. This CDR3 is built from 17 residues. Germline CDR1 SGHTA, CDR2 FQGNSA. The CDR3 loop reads CASSVRLGGASTDTQYF. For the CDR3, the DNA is TGTGCCAGCAGCGTCCGGTTAGGGGGAGCAAGTACAGATACGCAGTATTTT.

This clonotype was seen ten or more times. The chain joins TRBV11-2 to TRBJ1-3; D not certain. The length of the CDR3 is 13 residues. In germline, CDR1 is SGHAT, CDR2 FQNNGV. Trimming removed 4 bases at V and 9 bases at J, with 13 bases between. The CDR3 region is CASSWELTGTIYF. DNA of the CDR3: TGTGCCAGCAGCTGGGAGTTAACTGGCACCATATATTTT.

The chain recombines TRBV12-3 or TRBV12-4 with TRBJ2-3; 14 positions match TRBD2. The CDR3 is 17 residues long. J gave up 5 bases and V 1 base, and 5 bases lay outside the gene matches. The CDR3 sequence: CASSLVGTSGSQDTQYF. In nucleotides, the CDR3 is TGTGCCAGCAGTTTAGTTGGGACTAGCGGGAGCCAAGATACGCAGTATTTT.

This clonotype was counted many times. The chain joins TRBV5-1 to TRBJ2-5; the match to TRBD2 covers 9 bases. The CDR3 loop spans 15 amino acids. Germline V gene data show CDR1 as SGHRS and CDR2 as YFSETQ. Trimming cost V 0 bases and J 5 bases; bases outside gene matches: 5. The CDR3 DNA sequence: TGCGCCAGCAGCTTGGTGGGACTAGCCTTGGAGACCCAGTACTTC. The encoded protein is CASSLVGLALETQYF.

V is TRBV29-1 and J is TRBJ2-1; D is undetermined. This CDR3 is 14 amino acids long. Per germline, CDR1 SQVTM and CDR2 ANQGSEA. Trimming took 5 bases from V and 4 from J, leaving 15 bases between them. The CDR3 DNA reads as TGCAGCGTTACCCCTAGGAACTTATACAATGAGCAGTTCTTC. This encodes CSVTPRNLYNEQFF.

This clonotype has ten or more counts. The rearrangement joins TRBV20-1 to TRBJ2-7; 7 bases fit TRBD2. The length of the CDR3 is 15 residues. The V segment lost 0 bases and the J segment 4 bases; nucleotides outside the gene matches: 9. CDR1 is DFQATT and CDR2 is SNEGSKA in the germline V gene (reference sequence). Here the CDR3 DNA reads TGCAGTGCTAGAGATTTTACTAGCGAGGGGTACGAGCAGTACTTC. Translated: CSARDFTSEGYEQYF.

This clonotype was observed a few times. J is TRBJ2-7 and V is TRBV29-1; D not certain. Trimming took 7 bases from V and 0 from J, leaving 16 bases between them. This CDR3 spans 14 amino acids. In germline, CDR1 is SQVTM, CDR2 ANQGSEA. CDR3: CSGTVGASSYEQYF. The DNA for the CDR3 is TGCAGCGGGACGGTGGGCGCGAGCTCCTACGAGCAGTACTTC.

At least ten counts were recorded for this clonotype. As DNA, the CDR3 is TGCAGCGTTGAAGATTGGCAGGATGGGCAAGAGACCCAGTACTTC. Translated: CSVEDWQDGQETQYF. This chain links TRBV29-1 with TRBJ2-5; D is ambiguous. Trimming left V 0 bases short and J 2 bases short, with 13 bases between. In germline, CDR1 is SQVTM, CDR2 ANQGSEA. This CDR3 contains 15 residues.

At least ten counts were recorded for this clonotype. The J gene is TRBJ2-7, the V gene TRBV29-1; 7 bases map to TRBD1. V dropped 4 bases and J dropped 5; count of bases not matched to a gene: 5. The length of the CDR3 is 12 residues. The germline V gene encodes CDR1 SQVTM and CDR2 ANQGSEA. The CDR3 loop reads CSVARQGDEQYF. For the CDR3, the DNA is TGCAGCGTTGCCCGACAGGGTGACGAGCAGTACTTC.

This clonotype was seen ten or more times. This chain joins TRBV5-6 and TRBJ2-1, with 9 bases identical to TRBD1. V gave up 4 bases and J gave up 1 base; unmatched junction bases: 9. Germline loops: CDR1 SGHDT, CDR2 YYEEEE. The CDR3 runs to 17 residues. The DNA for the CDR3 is TGTGCCAGCAGCCCGACCCTGACAGGGGGATCCTACAATGAGCAGTTCTTC. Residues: CASSPTLTGGSYNEQFF.

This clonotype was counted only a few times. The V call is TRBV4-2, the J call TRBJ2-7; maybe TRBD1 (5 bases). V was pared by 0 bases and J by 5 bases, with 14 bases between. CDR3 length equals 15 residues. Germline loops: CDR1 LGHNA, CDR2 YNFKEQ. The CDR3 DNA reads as TGTGCCAGCAGCCAAGATGGCATAGGGGCCAACGAGCAGTACTTC. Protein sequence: CASSQDGIGANEQYF.

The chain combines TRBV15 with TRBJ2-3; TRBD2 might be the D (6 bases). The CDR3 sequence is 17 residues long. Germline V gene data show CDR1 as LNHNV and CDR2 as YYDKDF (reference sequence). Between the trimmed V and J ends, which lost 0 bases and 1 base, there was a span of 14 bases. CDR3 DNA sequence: TGTGCCACCAGCAGAGATTTTCTTCCTAGCGGCACAGATACGCAGTATTTT. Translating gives CATSRDFLPSGTDTQYF.

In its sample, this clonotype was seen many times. CDR3 nucleotides: TGTGCCAGCAGCCCCTTCGTGGGAGGGCCGGGCGAGCAGTACTTC. Translating it yields CASSPFVGGPGEQYF. The chain combines TRBV7-2 with TRBJ2-7, with 7 bases matching TRBD2. With 5 bases clipped from V and 6 bases from J, the junction kept 13 bases outside the gene matches. Germline CDR1 and CDR2: SGHTA and FQGNSA. CDR3 size: 15 residues.

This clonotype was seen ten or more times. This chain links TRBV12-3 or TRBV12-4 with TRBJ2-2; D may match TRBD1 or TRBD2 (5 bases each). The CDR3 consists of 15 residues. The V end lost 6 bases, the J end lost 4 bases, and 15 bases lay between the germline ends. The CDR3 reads CASRPEGRTTGELFF. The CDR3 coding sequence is TGTGCCAGCAGGCCAGAGGGACGGACCACCGGGGAGCTGTTTTTT.

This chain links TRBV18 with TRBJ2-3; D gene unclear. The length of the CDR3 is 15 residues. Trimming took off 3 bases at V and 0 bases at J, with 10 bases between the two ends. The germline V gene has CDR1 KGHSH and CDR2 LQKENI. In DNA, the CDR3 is TGTGCCAGCTCACCCTCGCACTCTAGCACAGATACGCAGTATTTT. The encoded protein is CASSPSHSSTDTQYF.

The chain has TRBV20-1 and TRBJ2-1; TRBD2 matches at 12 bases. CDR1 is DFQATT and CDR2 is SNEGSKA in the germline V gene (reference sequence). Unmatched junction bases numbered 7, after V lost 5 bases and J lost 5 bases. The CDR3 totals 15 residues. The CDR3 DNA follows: TGCAGTGCTGGTAAGGGACTAGCGGGCGACAATGAGCAGTTCTTC. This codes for CSAGKGLAGDNEQFF.

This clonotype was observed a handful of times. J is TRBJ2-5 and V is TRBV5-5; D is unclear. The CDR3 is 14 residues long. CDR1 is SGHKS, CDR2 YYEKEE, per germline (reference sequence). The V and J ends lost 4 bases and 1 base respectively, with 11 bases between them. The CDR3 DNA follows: TGTGCCAGCAGCCGGAACAGTGGCCAAGAGACCCAGTACTTC. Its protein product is CASSRNSGQETQYF.

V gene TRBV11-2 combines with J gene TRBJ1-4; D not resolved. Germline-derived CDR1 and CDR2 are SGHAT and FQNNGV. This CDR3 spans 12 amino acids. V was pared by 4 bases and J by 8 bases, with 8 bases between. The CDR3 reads CASSYYTEKLFF. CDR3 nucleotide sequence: TGTGCCAGCAGCTATTACACCGAAAAACTGTTTTTT.

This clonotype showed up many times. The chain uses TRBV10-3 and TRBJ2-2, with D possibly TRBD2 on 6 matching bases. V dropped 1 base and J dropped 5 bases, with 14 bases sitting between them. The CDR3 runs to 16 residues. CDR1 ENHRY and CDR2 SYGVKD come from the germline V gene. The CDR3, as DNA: TGTGCCATCAGTGAGTTGCCGCTAGCGAGTACCGGGGAGCTGTTTTTT. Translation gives CAISELPLASTGELFF.

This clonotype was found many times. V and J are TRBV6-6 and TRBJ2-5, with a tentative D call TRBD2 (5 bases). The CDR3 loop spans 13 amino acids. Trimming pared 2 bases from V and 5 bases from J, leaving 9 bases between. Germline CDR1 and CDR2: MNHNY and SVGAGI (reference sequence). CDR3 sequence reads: CASSYRGLETQYF. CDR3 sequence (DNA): TGTGCCAGCAGTTACCGCGGGTTGGAGACCCAGTACTTC.

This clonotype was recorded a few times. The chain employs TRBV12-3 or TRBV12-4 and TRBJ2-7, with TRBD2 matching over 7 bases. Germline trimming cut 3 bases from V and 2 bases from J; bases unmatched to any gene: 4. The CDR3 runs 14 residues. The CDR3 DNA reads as TGTGCCAGCAGTTTCGGGCTAGCGGCCTACGAGCAGTACTTC. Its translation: CASSFGLAAYEQYF.

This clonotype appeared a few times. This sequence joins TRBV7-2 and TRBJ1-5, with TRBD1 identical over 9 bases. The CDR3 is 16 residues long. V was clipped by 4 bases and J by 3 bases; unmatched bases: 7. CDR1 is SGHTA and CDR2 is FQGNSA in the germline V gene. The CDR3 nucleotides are TGTGCCAGCAGCTCTCGCGGACAGGGGTTCAATCAGCCCCAGCATTTT. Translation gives CASSSRGQGFNQPQHF.

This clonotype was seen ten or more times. The CDR3 is CSAREHQGGTDTQYF. In DNA, the CDR3 is TGCAGTGCTAGAGAACACCAGGGGGGCACAGATACGCAGTATTTT. The rearrangement joins TRBV20-1 to TRBJ2-3; 7 bases agree with TRBD1. This CDR3 has 15 residues. Germline CDR1 DFQATT, CDR2 SNEGSKA (reference sequence). Trimming removed 0 bases from V and 1 base from J; junction bases left unmatched: 4.

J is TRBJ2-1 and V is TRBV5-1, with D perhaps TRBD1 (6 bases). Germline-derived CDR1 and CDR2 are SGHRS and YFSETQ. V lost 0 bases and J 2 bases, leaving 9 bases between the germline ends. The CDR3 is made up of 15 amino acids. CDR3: CASSLDTGTYNEQFF. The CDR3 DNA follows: TGCGCCAGCAGCTTGGATACAGGGACCTACAATGAGCAGTTCTTC.

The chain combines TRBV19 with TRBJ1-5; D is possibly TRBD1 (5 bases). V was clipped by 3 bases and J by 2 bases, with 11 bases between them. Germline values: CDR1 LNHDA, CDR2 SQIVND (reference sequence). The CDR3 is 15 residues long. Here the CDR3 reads CASSIPGRGNQPQHF. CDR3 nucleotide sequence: TGTGCCAGTAGTATCCCAGGGCGGGGCAATCAGCCCCAGCATTTT.

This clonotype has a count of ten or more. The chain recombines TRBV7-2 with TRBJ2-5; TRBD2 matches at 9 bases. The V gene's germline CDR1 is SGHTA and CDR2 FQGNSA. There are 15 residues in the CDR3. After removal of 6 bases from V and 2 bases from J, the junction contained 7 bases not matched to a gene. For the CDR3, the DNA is TGTGCCAGCAGACCCGCGGGACTAGCACAAGAGACCCAGTACTTC. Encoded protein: CASRPAGLAQETQYF.

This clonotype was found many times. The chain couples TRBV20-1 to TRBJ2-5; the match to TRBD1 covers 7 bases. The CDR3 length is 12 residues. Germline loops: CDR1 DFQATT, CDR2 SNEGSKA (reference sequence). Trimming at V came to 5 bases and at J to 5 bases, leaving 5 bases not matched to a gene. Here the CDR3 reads CSALTGLETQYF. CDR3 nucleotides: TGCAGTGCTCTGACAGGGTTGGAGACCCAGTACTTC.

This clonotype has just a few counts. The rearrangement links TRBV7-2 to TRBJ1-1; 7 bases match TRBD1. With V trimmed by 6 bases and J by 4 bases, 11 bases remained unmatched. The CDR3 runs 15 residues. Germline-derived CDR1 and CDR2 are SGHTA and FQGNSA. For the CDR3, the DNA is TGTGCCAGCAGGGACAACAGGGGCGGTGGCACTGAAGCTTTCTTT. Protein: CASRDNRGGGTEAFF.

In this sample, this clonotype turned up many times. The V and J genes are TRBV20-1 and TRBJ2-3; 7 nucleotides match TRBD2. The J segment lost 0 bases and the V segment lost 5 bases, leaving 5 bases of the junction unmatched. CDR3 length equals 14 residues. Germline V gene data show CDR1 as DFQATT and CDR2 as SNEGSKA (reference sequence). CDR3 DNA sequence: TGCAGTGCTCTAGCGGAAACTAGCACAGATACGCAGTATTTT. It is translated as CSALAETSTDTQYF.

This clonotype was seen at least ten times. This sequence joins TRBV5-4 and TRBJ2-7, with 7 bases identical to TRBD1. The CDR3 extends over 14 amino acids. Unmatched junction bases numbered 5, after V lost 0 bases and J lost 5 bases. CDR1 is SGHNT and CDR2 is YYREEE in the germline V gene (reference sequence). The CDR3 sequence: CASSLETGTHEQYF. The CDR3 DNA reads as TGTGCCAGCAGCTTGGAGACAGGGACCCACGAGCAGTACTTC.

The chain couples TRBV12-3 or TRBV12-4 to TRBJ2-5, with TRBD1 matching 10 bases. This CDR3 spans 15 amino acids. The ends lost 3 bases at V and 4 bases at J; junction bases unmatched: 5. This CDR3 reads CASSFRQGAGETQYF. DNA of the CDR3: TGTGCCAGCAGTTTCCGACAGGGGGCGGGAGAGACCCAGTACTTC.

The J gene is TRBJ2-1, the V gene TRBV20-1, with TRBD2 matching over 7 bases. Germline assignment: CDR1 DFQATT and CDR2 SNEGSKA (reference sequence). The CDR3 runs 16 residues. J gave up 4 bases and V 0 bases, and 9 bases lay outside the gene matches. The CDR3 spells CSARDRGGSGYNEQFF. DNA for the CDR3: TGCAGTGCTAGAGACCGCGGCGGGAGCGGTTACAATGAGCAGTTCTTC.